This T cell receptor beta chain was profiled in a study of graft-versus-host responses after intestinal transplantation. A note on this clone: The antigen is undetermined.

Sequencing was performed with immunoSEQ multiplex PCR; in TCRdb, only in-frame clones are kept and a portion is missing. The data hold tens of thousands of clones, with about 88% observed a single time. The V gene's germline CDR1 is SEHNR and CDR2 FQNEAQ (reference sequence). CDR3 length: 18 amino acids. V was clipped by 1 base and J by 0 bases; unmatched bases: 8. Study outcomes and limitations: Peak levels of circulating GvH clones tracked with early post-transplant HvG declines.

Sequenced material: unstimulated CD4+ T cells sorted from spleen or lymph node cells, taken before intestinal transplant. This receptor was obtained from a human donor who received an intestinal transplant. The V and J genes are TRBV7-9 and TRBJ2-7; 11 bases align to TRBD1. Here the CDR3 reads CASSLESGTGGSSYEQYF. CDR3 nucleotide sequence: TGTGCCAGCAGCTTAGAATCGGGGACAGGGGGTAGCTCCTACGAGCAGTACTTC.